The present T cell receptor (beta chain) was sequenced within a study of cytomegalovirus exposure and HLA in healthy donors. This CDR3 has 11 residues. CDR1 is DFQATT, CDR2 SNEGSKA, per germline (reference sequence). V lost 6 bases and J lost 1, with 5 bases in between. This clone was picked up a small number of times. Amplification used 60 Vbeta primers and 13 Jbeta primers. Sequencing used immunoSEQ multiplex PCR; TCRdb keeps in-frame clones, though not all of them. The sample has 130,000 or so clones; around 86% are singletons. The receptor comes from a man aged 25-45 years in good health and CMV-seronegative. The sequenced sample was PBMCs. V and J are TRBV20-1 and TRBJ2-3; a weak D match, TRBD2 (5 bases). This chain's CDR3 is CSAGGTDTQYF. CDR3 bases: TGCAGTGCCGGGGGCACAGATACGCAGTATTTT.